The clone carrying this T cell receptor beta chain was seen a few times. Its matching antigen is unknown. The authors prepared the TCRbeta library with unique molecular identifiers. MiXCR was run by TCRdb on the PCR reads, yielding one entry per CDR3 protein. The sample includes about 250,000 distinct CDR3 sequences, 24% of them seen just once. This record comes from a study of T-cell reconstitution after alpha-beta-depleted transplantation in children. Study observations and caveats: Several hundred rapidly expanded clones from non-depleted graft cells reportedly supplied alpha-beta T cells about two months post-transplant. T-cell counts and diversity at one year post-transplant came mainly from newly produced T cells.

The CDR3 has 13 amino acids. Trimming left V 5 bases short and J 2 bases short, with 10 bases between. This rearrangement joins TRBV12-3 or TRBV12-4 to TRBJ2-7; D uncertain. The source of this sequence is a female patient aged 2 to 10 who had a stem cell transplant for congenital amegakaryocytic thrombocytopenia, so the T cells may come from the graft donor. Specimen: PBMCs, mostly from graft donor cells, collected 360 days after TCRalphabeta/CD19-depleted stem cell transplant. CDR3: CASSPSRPYEQYF. The CDR3 DNA reads TGTGCCAGCAGTCCCTCTCGCCCCTACGAGCAGTACTTC.